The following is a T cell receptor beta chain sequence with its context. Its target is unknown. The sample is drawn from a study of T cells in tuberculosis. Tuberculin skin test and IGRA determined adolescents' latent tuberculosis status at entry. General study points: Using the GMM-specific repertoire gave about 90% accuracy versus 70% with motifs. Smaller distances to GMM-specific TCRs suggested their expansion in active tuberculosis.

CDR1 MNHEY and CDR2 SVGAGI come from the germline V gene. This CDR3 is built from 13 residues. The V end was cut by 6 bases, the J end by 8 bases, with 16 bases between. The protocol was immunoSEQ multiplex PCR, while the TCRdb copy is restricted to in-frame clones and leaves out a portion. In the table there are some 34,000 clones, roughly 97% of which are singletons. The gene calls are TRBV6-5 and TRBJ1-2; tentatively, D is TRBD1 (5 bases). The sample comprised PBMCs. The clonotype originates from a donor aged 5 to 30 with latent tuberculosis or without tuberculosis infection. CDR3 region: CASSVQGLQGYTF. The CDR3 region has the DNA TGTGCCAGCAGCGTTCAGGGTCTCCAGGGCTACACCTTC.